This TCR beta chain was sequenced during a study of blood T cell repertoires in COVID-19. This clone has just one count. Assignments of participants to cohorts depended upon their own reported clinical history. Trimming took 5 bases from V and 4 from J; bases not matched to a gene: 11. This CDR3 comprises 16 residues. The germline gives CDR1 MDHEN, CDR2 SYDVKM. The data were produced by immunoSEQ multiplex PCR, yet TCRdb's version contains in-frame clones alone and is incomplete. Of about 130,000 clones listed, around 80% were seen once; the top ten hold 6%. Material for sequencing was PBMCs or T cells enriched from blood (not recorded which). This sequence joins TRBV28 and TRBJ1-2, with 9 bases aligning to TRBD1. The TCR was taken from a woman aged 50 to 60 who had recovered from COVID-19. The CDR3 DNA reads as TGTGCCAGCAGTGAGAAGGGGACAGGGATCGGCTATGGCTACACCTTC. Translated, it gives CASSEKGTGIGYGYTF.